This entry features one TCR beta chain sequence. Its target is unknown. The germline gene is not matched at one end of the junction; a read error may be the cause. The sample is drawn from a study of T cells in Graves' hyperthyroidism and ophthalmopathy. Researchers took RNA transcripts and amplified the TCR beta CDR3 regions from them. The TCR CDR3 was amplified in a first-round RT-PCR using the HTBI primer set. TCRdb reprocessed the multiplex PCR reads via MiXCR and lists one record per CDR3 protein. The table includes around 700,000 distinct CDR3 sequences, roughly a sixth detected once. Notes on the study in general: Ophthalmopathy got predicted by the model a median approximately 6.4 months before its onset.

Each patient was aged 18 to 65 and had newly diagnosed hyperthyroidism of under 2 months' duration. Diagnostic decisions used clinical symptoms, serum thyroxine and TRAb, thyroid ultrasound and orbital computed tomography. Germline values: CDR1 SGHRS, CDR2 YFSETQ. The CDR3 spans 15 residues. The sequenced sample consisted of blood. The receptor was isolated from a woman between 45 and 60 years old with Graves' hyperthyroidism that later progressed to Graves' ophthalmopathy. The gene calls are TRBV5-1 and TRBJ1-1; D might be TRBD1 (5 bases). As DNA, the CDR3 is TGTGCCAGCAGCTCGAACCAGGGAGGGTATACTGAAGCTTTCTTT. This translates into CASSSNQGGYTEAFF.